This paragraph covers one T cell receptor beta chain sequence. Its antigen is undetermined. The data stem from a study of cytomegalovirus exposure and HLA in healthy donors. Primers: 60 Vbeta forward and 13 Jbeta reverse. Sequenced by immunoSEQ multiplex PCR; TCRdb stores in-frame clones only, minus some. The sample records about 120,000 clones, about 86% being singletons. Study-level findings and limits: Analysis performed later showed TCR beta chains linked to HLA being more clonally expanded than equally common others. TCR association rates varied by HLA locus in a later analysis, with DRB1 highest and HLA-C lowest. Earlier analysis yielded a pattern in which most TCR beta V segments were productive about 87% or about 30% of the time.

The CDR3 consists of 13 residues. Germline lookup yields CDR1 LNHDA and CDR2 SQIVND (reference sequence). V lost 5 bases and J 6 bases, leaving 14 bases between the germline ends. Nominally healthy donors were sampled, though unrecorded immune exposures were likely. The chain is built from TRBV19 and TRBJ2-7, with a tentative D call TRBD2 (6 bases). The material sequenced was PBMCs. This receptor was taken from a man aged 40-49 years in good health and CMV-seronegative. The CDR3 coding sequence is TGTGCCAGTAGTCCCCGGACTAACTCCGAGCAGTACTTC. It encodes CASSPRTNSEQYF.